The 32 T cell receptor beta chains reported below all come from one sample, sequenced in a study of CD8 T cells in ankylosing spondylitis. MiXCR, applied by TCRdb to the 5' RACE reads, yields one record per CDR3 protein. The table lists 400,000 to 450,000 distinct CDR3 sequences, 17% of them singletons. Antigens of these TCRs are unknown. Findings of the study overall: Among TCR beta sequences, a motif of several highly homologous variants appeared characteristic of ankylosing spondylitis blood.

Material for sequencing was blood, either unsorted or a sorted T cell fraction (not recorded which). These receptors all stem from a male donor with ankylosing spondylitis.

This clonotype was seen only a few times. This chain uses TRBV20-1 with TRBJ2-7, with TRBD2 as a possible D gene (5 bases). Per the germline V gene, CDR1 is DFQATT and CDR2 is SNEGSKA (reference sequence). This CDR3 contains 13 residues. The V end was cut by 7 bases, the J end by 0 bases, with 13 bases between. The CDR3 bases are TGCAGTGTTTTAGTAGGGAGCTCCTACGAGCAGTACTTC. Protein: CSVLVGSSYEQYF.

This clonotype was recorded a few times. The chain is built from TRBV5-6 and TRBJ2-7; no clear D. The CDR3 totals 13 residues. Per the germline V gene, CDR1 is SGHDT and CDR2 is YYEEEE. Deletions cut 0 bases from V and 4 bases from J, with 8 bases between. In DNA form, the CDR3 reads TGTGCCAGCAGCTTGGCCAGTGAGTACGAGCAGTACTTC. Amino acid sequence: CASSLASEYEQYF.

This clonotype appeared many times. The chain carries TRBV7-8 and TRBJ1-4; 7 nucleotides agree with TRBD1. V trimming: 5 bases; J trimming: 7 bases; junction bases outside the gene matches: 7. This CDR3 has 14 residues. Germline CDR1 and CDR2: SGHVS and FQNEAQ. The CDR3 DNA reads as TGTGCCAGCAGCCGGGGACAGTTAGGTGAAAAACTGTTTTTT. This codes for CASSRGQLGEKLFF.

The table lists this clonotype with many counts. The chain combines TRBV12-3 or TRBV12-4 with TRBJ2-7; D is unclear. Trimming cost V 5 bases and J 6 bases, with 11 bases left between them. CDR3 length equals 12 residues. The CDR3 bases are TGTGCCAGCAGTCCCCAGCGTCGCGAGCAGTACTTC. Translated: CASSPQRREQYF.

This clonotype came up a few times. The rearrangement uses TRBV3-1 and TRBJ2-7; D may match TRBD1 or TRBD2 (5 bases each). Germline V CDR1 and CDR2: LGHDT, YNNKEL (reference sequence). The CDR3 totals 12 residues. V was trimmed by 3 bases and J by 6 bases, leaving 9 bases between them. The CDR3 sequence: CASSHRDGEQYF. The CDR3 DNA reads as TGTGCCAGCAGCCACCGGGACGGCGAGCAGTACTTC.

This clonotype was picked up many times. The chain has TRBV7-9 and TRBJ1-5; tentatively, D is TRBD1 (6 bases). The ends were cut back, 1 base at V and 3 bases at J, with 10 bases in the middle. Germline assignment: CDR1 SEHNR and CDR2 FQNEAQ (reference sequence). This CDR3 contains 15 residues. This CDR3 reads CASSLEGGANQPQHF. Written as DNA, the CDR3 is TGTGCCAGCAGCTTAGAGGGGGGAGCCAATCAGCCCCAGCATTTT.

The J gene is TRBJ2-2, the V gene TRBV11-1; TRBD1 matches 8 bases. Losses at the gene ends were 2 bases for V and 4 bases for J; bases not matched to a gene: 6. This CDR3 has 16 amino acids. Per germline, CDR1 SGHAT and CDR2 FQDESV (reference sequence). Here the CDR3 DNA reads TGTGCCAGCAGCTTATGGCGGACAGGGCGCACCGGGGAGCTGTTTTTT. This encodes CASSLWRTGRTGELFF. The variable domain in full, with the rest retrieved from reference TRBV11-1 and TRBJ2-2, is EAEVAQSPRYKITEKSQAVAFWCDPISGHATLYWYRQILGQGPELLVQFQDESVVDDSQLPKDRFSAERLKGVDSTLKIQPAELGDSAMYLCASSLWRTGRTGELFFGEGSRLTVL.

V gene TRBV19 combines with J gene TRBJ2-3, with D uncertain. V was cut by 4 bases and J by 7 bases, with 21 bases left in between. CDR1 is LNHDA and CDR2 is SQIVND in the germline V gene (reference sequence). The CDR3 contains 16 residues. The DNA of the CDR3 is TGTGCCAGTAGTAGGGGATGGGCAGCAACAGACCATACGCAGTATTTT. Its translation is CASSRGWAATDHTQYF. Together with reference TRBV19 and TRBJ2-3, the CDR3 gives the full variable domain: DGGITQSPKYLFRKEGQNVTLSCEQNLNHDAMYWYRQDPGQGLRLIYYSQIVNDFQKGDIAEGYSVSREKKESFPLTVTSAQKNPTAFYLCASSRGWAATDHTQYFGPGTRLTVL.

With regard to this clonotype: Sequence at one end of the junction differs from germline and may be a read error. The rearrangement joins TRBV5-1 to TRBJ2-5; TRBD2 matches 10 bases. Germline CDR1 SGHRS, CDR2 YFSETQ. The CDR3 covers 15 residues. The CDR3 nucleotides are TGCGCGAGCAGACTTACTAGCGGGGTTTGGGAGACCCAGTACTTC. Translated: CASRLTSGVWETQYF.

The chain recombines TRBV20-1 with TRBJ1-1; no clear D gene. Per germline, CDR1 DFQATT and CDR2 SNEGSKA (reference sequence). The CDR3 length is 14 residues. Trimming pared 3 bases from V and 0 bases from J, leaving 11 bases between. CDR3 DNA sequence: TGCAGTGCTAGCCGGATTACAATGAACACTGAAGCTTTCTTT. This encodes CSASRITMNTEAFF.

This rearrangement joins TRBV6-1 to TRBJ2-2; 10 bases are shared with TRBD1. The germline V gene has CDR1 MNHNS and CDR2 SASEGT. The CDR3 is made up of 14 amino acids. V lost 11 bases to trimming and J lost 6 bases; unmatched junction nucleotides: 9. Here the CDR3 reads CAVWDRGPAGELFF. The CDR3 region has the DNA TGTGCCGTTTGGGACAGGGGTCCCGCCGGGGAGCTGTTTTTT.

This chain connects TRBV20-1 to TRBJ2-1; the D gene is possibly TRBD1 (7 bases). In germline, CDR1 is DFQATT, CDR2 SNEGSKA (reference sequence). Trimming stripped 5 bases from V and 8 bases from J, with 22 bases between. The CDR3 loop spans 15 amino acids. In DNA, the CDR3 is TGCAGTGCTCCCCTCGGAGGGGGCCCCTTCGATGAGCAGTTCTTC. Translation gives CSAPLGGGPFDEQFF.

This sequence joins TRBV7-9 and TRBJ2-2, with 7 bases lining up with TRBD1. This CDR3 has 14 amino acids. V trimming: 7 bases; J trimming: 4 bases; junction bases outside the gene matches: 6. The V gene's germline CDR1 is SEHNR and CDR2 FQNEAQ (reference sequence). CDR3 residues: CASTVSGGTGELFF. CDR3 sequence (DNA): TGTGCCAGCACGGTATCAGGGGGCACCGGGGAGCTGTTTTTT.

Many counts were recorded for this clonotype. The rearrangement joins TRBV5-1 to TRBJ2-7, with TRBD1 matching over 10 bases. The CDR3 consists of 15 residues. Germline V gives CDR1 SGHRS, CDR2 YFSETQ. The trim removed 5 bases at V and 2 bases at J, leaving 7 bases unmatched. In nucleotides, the CDR3 is TGCGCCAGCAGTTCCGGGACAGGGGTCCCCTACGAGCAGTACTTC. It encodes CASSSGTGVPYEQYF.

A few counts support this clonotype. The V gene is TRBV28, the J gene TRBJ1-4; D uncertain. The CDR3 runs to 13 residues. Germline V gene data show CDR1 as MDHEN and CDR2 as SYDVKM. V dropped 4 bases and J dropped 5 bases, with 8 bases sitting between them. CDR3 region: CASSSSDNEKLFF. The CDR3 nucleotides read TGTGCCAGCAGTTCATCGGACAATGAAAAACTGTTTTTT. The full variable domain, completed using reference TRBV28 and TRBJ1-4, is DVKVTQSSRYLVKRTGEKVFLECVQDMDHENMFWYRQDPGLGLRLIYFSYDVKMKEKGDIPEGYSVSREKKERFSLILESASTNQTSMYLCASSSSDNEKLFFGSGTQLSVL.

This clonotype was detected once. The chain carries TRBV30 and TRBJ1-5, with TRBD1 as a possible D gene (6 bases). Trimming took 5 bases from V and 9 from J, leaving 17 bases between them. This CDR3 has 13 amino acids. CDR1 GTSNPN and CDR2 SVGIG come from the germline V gene (reference sequence). The CDR3, as DNA: TGTGCCTGGGGGGAGGGGGACAAATCGCCCCAGCATTTT. Amino acid sequence: CAWGEGDKSPQHF.

V and J are TRBV2 and TRBJ2-1; perhaps TRBD2 as D (5 bases). V was shortened by 3 bases and J by 4 bases, with 16 bases between the two germline ends. This CDR3 region has 16 residues. The V gene's germline CDR1 is SNHLY and CDR2 FYNNEI. This CDR3 reads CASSDPGTTSYNEQFF. CDR3 coding DNA: TGTGCCAGCAGTGATCCGGGAACAACTTCTTACAATGAGCAGTTCTTC.

This clonotype has a handful of counts. The chain combines TRBV6-1 with TRBJ2-7, with 7 positions matching TRBD2. The germline V gene has CDR1 MNHNS and CDR2 SASEGT. This CDR3 is built from 14 residues. CDR3 in amino acids: CGLRSGMIESEQYF. The CDR3 DNA sequence: TGTGGCTTACGGAGCGGGATGATTGAGTCCGAGCAGTACTTC.

The table lists this clonotype with a few counts. The gene calls are TRBV10-2 and TRBJ2-5; TRBD1 might be the D (8 bases). Trimming cost V 6 bases and J 4 bases, with 24 bases left between them. The V gene's germline CDR1 is WSHSY and CDR2 SAAADI. This CDR3 is built from 17 residues. CDR3 sequence (DNA): TGCGCCAGCAGAGGAGCGTTATCACAGGGGGGGGGAGAGACCCAGTACTTC. Its translation: CASRGALSQGGGETQYF.

The rearrangement joins TRBV6-1 to TRBJ1-5; a possible D gene is TRBD1 (5 bases). The CDR3 runs to 15 residues. Trimming removed 8 bases at V and 1 base at J, with 15 bases between. Per germline, CDR1 MNHNS and CDR2 SASEGT. DNA for the CDR3: TGTGCCAGCGGCCTTACCGGGGGAAGCAATCAGCCCCAGCATTTT. Its protein product is CASGLTGGSNQPQHF.

This clonotype was counted a few times. The rearrangement uses TRBV6-5 and TRBJ2-3; D may be TRBD1 or TRBD2 (5 bases each). The CDR3 totals 15 residues. Germline lookup yields CDR1 MNHEY and CDR2 SVGAGI. The germline V and J ends were trimmed by 0 bases and 1 base, with 8 bases remaining between them. CDR3 loop: CASSYSQGGTDTQYF. The CDR3 bases are TGTGCCAGCAGTTACTCGCAGGGAGGCACAGATACGCAGTATTTT.

The table lists this clonotype with a few counts. The chain combines TRBV7-4 with TRBJ2-3; no clear D. This CDR3 region has 17 residues. Germline CDR1 SGHVT, CDR2 SQSDAQ. Trimming took off 1 base at V and 2 bases at J, with 16 bases between the two ends. The CDR3 reads CASSLGLQRQYTDTQYF. As DNA, the CDR3 is TGTGCCAGCAGCTTAGGGCTACAAAGACAATACACAGATACGCAGTATTTT.

The rearrangement uses TRBV12-3 or TRBV12-4 and TRBJ2-5, with D possibly matching TRBD1 (5 bases). V was pared by 3 bases and J by 3 bases, with 11 bases between. This CDR3 has 14 residues. CDR3 loop: CASSLLVGEETQYF. CDR3 nucleotide sequence: TGTGCCAGCAGTTTGTTAGTAGGGGAAGAGACCCAGTACTTC.

This clonotype came up many times. The genes are TRBV12-3 or TRBV12-4 and TRBJ1-1; D is perhaps TRBD1 (6 bases). The CDR3 extends over 14 amino acids. Between the trimmed V and J ends, which lost 10 bases and 1 base, there was a span of 16 bases. CDR3 DNA sequence: TGTGCCAACTCCTTAGGGGGGTCGAACACTGAAGCTTTCTTT. Its protein is CANSLGGSNTEAFF.

The gene calls are TRBV5-1 and TRBJ1-1, with no clear D. Per the germline V gene, CDR1 is SGHRS and CDR2 is YFSETQ. The CDR3 runs 14 residues. The V end lost 5 bases, the J end lost 8 bases, and 19 bases lay between the germline ends. Written as DNA, the CDR3 is TGCGCCAGCAGAAAGACATCCAGAGACCCCGAAGCTTTCTTT. It yields the protein CASRKTSRDPEAFF.

The CDR3 sequence is CASTPGWLSYNEQFF. DNA for the CDR3: TGTGCCAGCACCCCCGGTTGGCTCTCCTACAATGAGCAGTTCTTC. The genes are TRBV6-2 or TRBV6-3 and TRBJ2-1; D is ambiguous. The germline gives CDR1 MNHEY, CDR2 SVGEGT. The V end was cut by 7 bases, the J end by 0 bases, with 13 bases between. CDR3 length equals 15 residues.

This sequence joins TRBV10-3 and TRBJ1-2, with 7 bases matching TRBD1. In germline, CDR1 is ENHRY, CDR2 SYGVKD. J gave up 6 bases and V 7 bases, and 5 bases lay outside the gene matches. The CDR3 consists of 12 residues. The CDR3 coding sequence is TGTGCCATCACTCCGACAGGGAATGGCTACACCTTC. It is translated as CAITPTGNGYTF.

This clonotype appeared a few times. CDR3 sequence reads: CASRPRGQGPNEQFF. CDR3 in DNA: TGTGCCAGCAGACCGAGAGGACAGGGTCCCAATGAGCAGTTCTTC. The rearrangement joins TRBV6-1 to TRBJ2-1, with TRBD1 matching over 8 bases. Per the germline V gene, CDR1 is MNHNS and CDR2 is SASEGT. Germline trimming cut 6 bases from V and 6 bases from J; bases unmatched to any gene: 10. This CDR3 contains 15 residues.

This clonotype turned up a few times. The gene calls are TRBV20-1 and TRBJ2-1; 10 bases align to TRBD2. The junction had 16 bases not matched to a gene; V was cut back by 5 bases and J by 12 bases. CDR3 length: 15 residues. Germline V gene data show CDR1 as DFQATT and CDR2 as SNEGSKA (reference sequence). The CDR3 sequence: CSAPLVASGRVGQFF. CDR3 in DNA: TGCAGTGCTCCGTTGGTAGCTAGCGGGAGAGTAGGGCAGTTCTTC.

Only a few counts were recorded for this clonotype. V is TRBV9 and J is TRBJ2-3; 14 bases match TRBD2. Germline V lookup: CDR1 SGDLS, CDR2 YYNGEE. Losses at the gene ends were 3 bases for V and 4 bases for J; bases not matched to a gene: 7. The CDR3 spans 17 residues. Here the CDR3 reads CASSGGTSGSLADTQYF. The DNA of the CDR3 is TGTGCCAGCAGCGGCGGGACTAGCGGGAGTCTGGCAGATACGCAGTATTTT.

This clonotype appeared a few times. The chain is built from TRBV18 and TRBJ2-1, with D possibly called TRBD1 or TRBD2 (5 bases each). The CDR3 extends over 16 amino acids. Germline V gene lookup returns CDR1 KGHSH and CDR2 LQKENI. Trimming took off 3 bases at V and 0 bases at J, with 12 bases between the two ends. The CDR3 is CASSPLGTSSYNEQFF. The CDR3 DNA is TGTGCCAGCTCACCCTTGGGGACGAGCTCCTACAATGAGCAGTTCTTC.

This clonotype was counted between two and nine times. The chain joins TRBV7-3 to TRBJ2-2, with TRBD2 identical over 8 bases. The CDR3 extends over 16 amino acids. The V segment lost 2 bases and the J segment 7 bases; nucleotides outside the gene matches: 9. Germline V gene data show CDR1 as SGHTA and CDR2 as FQGTGA. CDR3: CASSLSPGLVIGELFF. CDR3 coding DNA: TGTGCCAGCAGCTTATCTCCGGGACTAGTTATCGGGGAGCTGTTTTTT.